These 17 T cell receptor beta chains share one sample of origin, sequenced in a study of regulatory T cells in long-lasting Graves disease. Arm-PCR of CDR3 regions with iRepertoire HTBI primers generated TCR beta libraries. From the multiplex PCR reads, TCRdb called clonotypes with MiXCR, one entry per CDR3 protein. Here the sample spans fewer than 450,000 distinct CDR3 sequences, approximately 15% being singletons. Time point defined: newly diagnosed GD, antithyroid drugs for less than 3 months. RNA isolated from PBMCs was used to make the TCR library. Separately, the same data were catalogued under a study of T cells in Graves' hyperthyroidism and ophthalmopathy.

Sequenced here: peripheral blood mononuclear cells (PBMCs), sampled at new diagnosis, from a patient treated with antithyroid drugs. The source is a woman in her forties with Graves disease.

In its sample, this clonotype was seen many times. CDR3 nucleotide sequence: TGTGCCAGCAGTTTTAGAGACGGGAGGGCCGGGGAGACCCAGTACTTC. Encoded protein: CASSFRDGRAGETQYF. The chain uses TRBV27 and TRBJ2-5; 8 bases match TRBD2. CDR1 and CDR2 from the germline V gene are MNHEY and SMNVEV (reference sequence). The V segment lost 3 bases and the J segment 5 bases; nucleotides outside the gene matches: 11. The CDR3 extends over 16 amino acids.

The table lists this clonotype with many counts. V usage is TRBV27 and J usage is TRBJ1-4; no clear D gene. The V and J ends lost 2 bases and 0 bases respectively, with 10 bases between them. The CDR3 totals 16 residues. Looked up from germline, CDR1 is MNHEY and CDR2 is SMNVEV (reference sequence). DNA for the CDR3: TGTGCCAGCAGTTTAACCCAGCTTGCAACTAATGAAAAACTGTTTTTT. Translation: CASSLTQLATNEKLFF.

The chain is built from TRBV5-1 and TRBJ2-7, with TRBD2 identical over 7 bases. Germline assignment: CDR1 SGHRS and CDR2 YFSETQ. Germline trimming cut 4 bases from V and 5 bases from J; bases unmatched to any gene: 18. The CDR3 length is 17 residues. CDR3 coding DNA: TGCGCCAGCAGCCCCGAGGGTGGGAGGGCCCCTTACGACGAGCAGTACTTC. It codes for CASSPEGGRAPYDEQYF.

This clonotype was seen more than once but under ten times. J is TRBJ2-3 and V is TRBV5-1, with 12 bases matching TRBD1. Germline values: CDR1 SGHRS, CDR2 YFSETQ. J gave up 4 bases and V 3 bases, and 3 bases lay outside the gene matches. This CDR3 is 15 amino acids long. Here the CDR3 reads CASSWGQGASDTQYF. In DNA form, the CDR3 reads TGCGCCAGCAGCTGGGGACAGGGGGCCTCAGATACGCAGTATTTT.

This clonotype has a count of ten or more. V is TRBV11-2 and J is TRBJ2-7, with 7 nucleotides matching TRBD1. CDR1 and CDR2 from the germline V gene are SGHAT and FQNNGV. This CDR3 is 19 amino acids long. V gave up 0 bases and J gave up 2 bases; unmatched junction bases: 16. This CDR3 is CASSLDNTPGTEIPYEQYF. The CDR3 coding sequence is TGTGCCAGCAGCTTAGATAATACCCCGGGGACAGAGATCCCCTACGAGCAGTACTTC.

Only a few counts were recorded for this clonotype. V gene TRBV5-1 combines with J gene TRBJ2-3; possible D gene TRBD2, 6 bases. CDR1 and CDR2 from the germline V gene are SGHRS and YFSETQ. This CDR3 is built from 15 residues. Trimming stripped 0 bases from V and 1 base from J, with 9 bases between. The chain's CDR3 is CASSLAASGTDTQYF. The CDR3 region has the DNA TGCGCCAGCAGCTTGGCGGCTAGCGGCACAGATACGCAGTATTTT.

This chain connects TRBV6-1 to TRBJ2-2, with 7 positions matching TRBD2. The germline V gene encodes CDR1 MNHNS and CDR2 SASEGT. V shed 6 bases, J shed 8 bases, and the junction held 9 bases outside the gene matches. There are 14 residues in the CDR3. The CDR3 here is CASSRGTTPGELFF. Written as DNA, the CDR3 is TGTGCCAGCAGCCGCGGGACTACCCCTGGGGAGCTGTTTTTT.

The chain combines TRBV6-5 with TRBJ2-5; D gene unclear. In germline, CDR1 is MNHEY, CDR2 SVGAGI. The CDR3 consists of 14 residues. Trimming stripped 2 bases from V and 0 bases from J, with 7 bases between. CDR3 protein: CASSYGRYQETQYF. CDR3 nucleotides: TGTGCCAGCAGTTACGGCAGGTACCAAGAGACCCAGTACTTC.

This clonotype was counted ten times or more. The chain joins TRBV11-2 to TRBJ2-5; maybe TRBD1 (5 bases). The V end was cut by 1 base, the J end by 0 bases, with 12 bases between. Germline V lookup: CDR1 SGHAT, CDR2 FQNNGV. This CDR3 spans 16 amino acids. CDR3 amino acids: CASSLGVDKYQETQYF. As DNA, the CDR3 is TGTGCCAGCAGCTTAGGTGTGGACAAGTACCAAGAGACCCAGTACTTC.

The chain links TRBV20-1 to TRBJ2-7, with 10 bases fitting TRBD2. Per germline, CDR1 DFQATT and CDR2 SNEGSKA (reference sequence). The CDR3 covers 13 residues. The V segment lost 3 bases and the J segment 3 bases; nucleotides outside the gene matches: 2. The CDR3 reads CSASTSGNYEQYF. In DNA form, the CDR3 reads TGCAGTGCTAGTACTAGCGGGAACTACGAGCAGTACTTC.

This clonotype was counted ten times or more. V is TRBV2 and J is TRBJ2-3, with D perhaps matching TRBD1 or TRBD2 (6 bases each). CDR3 length equals 15 residues. The germline V and J ends were trimmed by 1 base and 0 bases, with 8 bases remaining between them. The V gene's germline CDR1 is SNHLY and CDR2 FYNNEI. CDR3 sequence (DNA): TGTGCCAGCAGTGAAGGGGGGGCAAGCACAGATACGCAGTATTTT. Its translation: CASSEGGASTDTQYF.

V usage is TRBV3-1 and J usage is TRBJ2-5, with 12 bases identical to TRBD2. CDR3 length equals 19 residues. Trimming cost V 4 bases and J 2 bases; bases outside gene matches: 14. Germline lookup yields CDR1 LGHDT and CDR2 YNNKEL (reference sequence). The CDR3 DNA reads as TGTGCCAGCAGCCTCCCACCAGGACTAGCGGGGCCCGAACAAGAGACCCAGTACTTC. Its translation: CASSLPPGLAGPEQETQYF.

This clonotype was detected many times. The chain combines TRBV20-1 with TRBJ1-5; the D is unclear. CDR3 length: 13 amino acids. Trimming stripped 2 bases from V and 3 bases from J, with 8 bases between. Germline V gene lookup returns CDR1 DFQATT and CDR2 SNEGSKA (reference sequence). CDR3 bases: TGCAGTGCTAGAACCAGGACCAATCAGCCCCAGCATTTT. Translation gives CSARTRTNQPQHF.

This clonotype was counted between two and nine times. The chain is built from TRBV10-3 and TRBJ2-3; D is perhaps TRBD2 (5 bases). V was pared by 3 bases and J by 4 bases, with 8 bases between. The CDR3 totals 13 residues. The V gene's germline CDR1 is ENHRY and CDR2 SYGVKD. CDR3 bases: TGTGCCATCAGTGATACTAGGGCAGATACGCAGTATTTT. It encodes CAISDTRADTQYF.

The V and J genes are TRBV6-1 and TRBJ2-2; D is perhaps TRBD1 (7 bases). This CDR3 is 15 amino acids long. CDR1 is MNHNS, CDR2 SASEGT, per germline. Trimming removed 6 bases from V and 3 bases from J, with 14 bases in between. CDR3 in DNA: TGTGCCAGCAGGGAGGGACAGACGGACACCGGGGAGCTGTTTTTT. Protein sequence: CASREGQTDTGELFF.

This clonotype was counted at least ten times. This chain uses TRBV7-9 with TRBJ2-1, with 16 bases that match TRBD2. V was clipped by 7 bases and J by 7 bases; unmatched bases: 10. Germline loops: CDR1 SEHNR, CDR2 FQNEAQ (reference sequence). The CDR3 totals 17 residues. Here the CDR3 reads CASTPTGTSGRANEQFF. The DNA of the CDR3 is TGTGCCAGCACCCCCACTGGGACTAGCGGGAGGGCGAATGAGCAGTTCTTC.

This clonotype has ten or more counts. The chain carries TRBV24-1 and TRBJ2-1, with D tentatively TRBD1 (6 bases). The V gene's germline CDR1 is KGHDR and CDR2 SFDVKD. Trimming took off 4 bases at V and 3 bases at J, with 12 bases between the two ends. The CDR3 is 15 amino acids. This CDR3 reads CATSEQTGSYNEQFF. The CDR3 DNA is TGTGCCACCAGTGAGCAGACAGGAAGCTACAATGAGCAGTTCTTC.